What follows is one T cell receptor beta chain and its context. Its antigen is not known. The sample comes from a study of shared clonotypes between healthy human individuals. Across several immunoSEQ plates, the genomic DNA of each subset was split evenly. The table came from immunoSEQ multiplex PCR; TCRdb's copy has only in-frame clones and leaves some out. The table lists around 750,000 clones, less than 85% of them singletons. Findings and caveats of the study: Although depth was large, rarefaction showed that sequencing of the sorted subsets was incomplete.

Germline assignment: CDR1 SQVTM and CDR2 ANQGSEA. The CDR3 covers 15 residues. The J segment lost 4 bases and the V segment lost 1 base, leaving 8 bases of the junction unmatched. Donation came from healthy HIV-negative adults that had no recent acute infections or vaccinations. Sequencing input: memory CD4+ T cells sorted from blood. Subset given: CD45RA-negative fraction. The chain uses TRBV29-1 and TRBJ1-1; 8 bases are shared with TRBD1. The sequence came from a woman aged 25 to 39 in good health. CDR3 sequence reads: CSVEVGQGAATEAFF. The DNA of the CDR3 is TGCAGCGTTGAAGTAGGTCAGGGGGCGGCCACTGAAGCTTTCTTT.